These 17 T cell receptor beta chains were sequenced from one sample in a study of blood T cell repertoires in COVID-19. Repertoires were generated with immunoSEQ multiplex PCR, while TCRdb's copy carries only in-frame clones and drops some. This sample has about 180,000 clones, with approximately 89% found just once. The specimen sequenced was PBMCs or T cells enriched from blood (not recorded which). These receptors were obtained from a man between 35 and 55 years old who had recovered from COVID-19.

The gene calls are TRBV19 and TRBJ2-1, with 10 bases matching TRBD2. Germline V CDR1 and CDR2: LNHDA, SQIVND (reference sequence). Trimming took 7 bases from V and 10 from J; bases not matched to a gene: 7. There are 13 residues in the CDR3. The DNA for the CDR3 is TGTGCCAGTACCAGCGGGAGGGATCGGGAGCAGTTCTTC. Translating gives CASTSGRDREQFF.

This chain joins TRBV14 and TRBJ2-7, with 7 bases lining up with TRBD1. CDR1 and CDR2 from the germline V gene are SGHDN and FVKESK. The CDR3 runs to 14 residues. V lost 4 bases, J lost 0 bases, and 3 bases stayed unmatched. The CDR3 loop reads CASSPRTGSYEQYF. The CDR3 DNA sequence: TGTGCCAGCAGCCCACGGACAGGCTCCTACGAGCAGTACTTC. Complete variable domain (other parts from reference TRBV14 and TRBJ2-7): EAGVTQFPSHSVIEKGQTVTLRCDPISGHDNLYWYRRVMGKEIKFLLHFVKESKQDESGMPNNRFLAERTGGTYSTLKVQPAELEDSGVYFCASSPRTGSYEQYFGPGTRLTVT.

The table lists this clone with many counts. The rearrangement joins TRBV2 to TRBJ2-3; 10 positions agree with TRBD2. The CDR3 runs 19 residues. The germline V gene has CDR1 SNHLY and CDR2 FYNNEI. After removal of 6 bases from V and 0 bases from J, the junction contained 15 bases not matched to a gene. The CDR3 loop is CASRALPGTSASSTDTQYF. Here the CDR3 DNA reads TGTGCCAGCAGGGCGTTACCCGGGACTAGCGCGTCTAGCACAGATACGCAGTATTTT.

The V gene is TRBV21-1, the J gene TRBJ1-2. TRBV21-1 is a pseudogene. The CDR3 is made up of 16 amino acids. CDR3 sequence reads: CASSTPGGVRVYGYTF. The CDR3 bases are TGTGCCAGCAGCACCCCCGGCGGGGTGAGGGTCTATGGCTACACCTTC.

The CDR3 sequence: CAWSVGKGDGYTF. DNA of the CDR3: TGTGCCTGGAGTGTCGGGAAGGGGGATGGCTACACCTTC. The gene calls are TRBV30 and TRBJ1-2, with D possibly being TRBD1 (6 bases). V was pared by 0 bases and J by 6 bases, with 11 bases between. Germline-derived CDR1 and CDR2 are GTSNPN and SVGIG (reference sequence). CDR3 length equals 13 residues.

J is TRBJ1-2 and V is TRBV12-3 or TRBV12-4, with D maybe TRBD1 (5 bases). This CDR3 contains 13 residues. Trimming took off 5 bases at V and 0 bases at J, with 7 bases between the two ends. The CDR3 loop is CASSKGSNYGYTF. The CDR3 DNA reads as TGTGCCAGCAGTAAGGGGTCTAACTATGGCTACACCTTC.

The rearrangement links TRBV30 to TRBJ2-7; D is possibly TRBD2 (5 bases). V shed 7 bases and J shed 1 base, with 14 bases lying between them. This CDR3 region has 13 residues. Germline V CDR1 and CDR2: GTSNPN, SVGIG (reference sequence). This CDR3 is CAFWTFSSYEQYF. The CDR3 region has the DNA TGTGCCTTCTGGACTTTTTCTTCCTACGAGCAGTACTTC.

This chain connects TRBV6-4 to TRBJ1-1; a possible D gene is TRBD1 (6 bases). V was clipped by 6 bases and J by 4 bases, with 12 bases between them. CDR3 size: 13 residues. Germline CDR1 is MRHNA and CDR2 is SNTAGT. This CDR3 is CASRQGEGTEAFF. The CDR3 nucleotides are TGTGCCAGCAGACAGGGAGAAGGCACTGAAGCTTTCTTT.

This chain uses TRBV5-4 with TRBJ2-2; the match to TRBD2 covers 7 bases. This CDR3 has 17 amino acids. Germline V lookup: CDR1 SGHNT, CDR2 YYREEE (reference sequence). The ends lost 4 bases at V and 5 bases at J; junction bases unmatched: 14. The CDR3 DNA sequence: TGTGCCAGCAGCCCCCCTTTGAGCGGGATAGGAACCGGGGAGCTGTTTTTT. Encoded protein: CASSPPLSGIGTGELFF.

The J gene is TRBJ2-3, the V gene TRBV5-1; no clear D gene. The V end was cut by 4 bases, the J end by 2 bases, with 14 bases between. Per the germline V gene, CDR1 is SGHRS and CDR2 is YFSETQ. The CDR3 loop spans 15 amino acids. For the CDR3, the DNA is TGCGCCAGCAGCCTGGGCAGCGCCCACACAGATACGCAGTATTTT. Encoded protein: CASSLGSAHTDTQYF.

This clone was observed a few times. This chain links TRBV11-2 with TRBJ1-2; 8 bases are a match to TRBD1. The germline V gene encodes CDR1 SGHAT and CDR2 FQNNGV. Losses at the gene ends were 1 base for V and 8 bases for J; bases not matched to a gene: 12. This CDR3 contains 16 residues. The CDR3 here is CASSLVGPGGLLGYTF. The CDR3 DNA sequence: TGTGCCAGCAGCTTAGTAGGCCCAGGGGGCCTGTTGGGCTACACCTTC.

This chain connects TRBV4-2 to TRBJ2-1; 10 bases line up with TRBD2. In germline, CDR1 is LGHNA, CDR2 YNFKEQ. The CDR3 spans 14 residues. V lost 6 bases, J lost 10 bases, and 9 bases stayed unmatched. The CDR3 sequence is CASRAGTSELEQFF. The CDR3 bases are TGTGCCAGCAGGGCCGGGACTAGCGAGTTGGAGCAGTTCTTC.

V usage is TRBV6-5 and J usage is TRBJ1-1, with a weak D call TRBD1 (6 bases). The CDR3 covers 15 residues. The germline gives CDR1 MNHEY, CDR2 SVGAGI. V lost 7 bases and J 4 bases, leaving 19 bases between the germline ends. CDR3 sequence reads: CASIRSNTGTTEAFF. The DNA of the CDR3 is TGTGCCAGCATTCGGTCAAATACAGGGACCACTGAAGCTTTCTTT.

The rearrangement joins TRBV5-1 to TRBJ1-4; D remains unclear. The V and J ends lost 4 bases and 5 bases respectively, with 15 bases between them. Germline V gene data show CDR1 as SGHRS and CDR2 as YFSETQ. The CDR3 contains 15 residues. CDR3 amino acids: CASSPRGGSNEKLFF. Here the CDR3 DNA reads TGCGCCAGCAGCCCCCGGGGAGGGAGCAATGAAAAACTGTTTTTT.

The chain carries TRBV9 and TRBJ2-3; 7 nucleotides align to TRBD2. J lost 0 bases, V lost 6 bases, and 10 bases had no gene match. The CDR3 spans 16 residues. CDR1 and CDR2 from the germline V gene are SGDLS and YYNGEE. Written as DNA, the CDR3 is TGTGCCAGCATGCGGACGGGGGGAAGTAGCACAGATACGCAGTATTTT. The encoded protein is CASMRTGGSSTDTQYF. The variable domain in full, completed from reference TRBV9 and TRBJ2-3, reads DSGVTQTPKHLITATGQRVTLRCSPRSGDLSVYWYQQSLDQGLQFLIQYYNGEERAKGNILERFSAQQFPDLHSELNLSSLELGDSALYFCASMRTGGSSTDTQYFGPGTRLTVL.

The chain uses TRBV5-6 and TRBJ2-7; 12 bases line up with TRBD2. The V segment lost 2 bases and the J segment 6 bases; nucleotides outside the gene matches: 3. From germline, CDR1 is SGHDT and CDR2 YYEEEE. The CDR3 totals 14 residues. The CDR3 nucleotides read TGTGCCAGCAGCTTTAGACTAGCGGGAGCCGAGCAGTACTTC. Protein sequence: CASSFRLAGAEQYF.

This chain joins TRBV11-2 and TRBJ2-5; D not certain. Trimming cost V 0 bases and J 5 bases, with 7 bases left between them. The CDR3 runs 13 residues. Germline assignment: CDR1 SGHAT and CDR2 FQNNGV. CDR3: CASSLERSETQYF. The CDR3 DNA follows: TGTGCCAGCAGCTTAGAGAGATCCGAGACCCAGTACTTC.